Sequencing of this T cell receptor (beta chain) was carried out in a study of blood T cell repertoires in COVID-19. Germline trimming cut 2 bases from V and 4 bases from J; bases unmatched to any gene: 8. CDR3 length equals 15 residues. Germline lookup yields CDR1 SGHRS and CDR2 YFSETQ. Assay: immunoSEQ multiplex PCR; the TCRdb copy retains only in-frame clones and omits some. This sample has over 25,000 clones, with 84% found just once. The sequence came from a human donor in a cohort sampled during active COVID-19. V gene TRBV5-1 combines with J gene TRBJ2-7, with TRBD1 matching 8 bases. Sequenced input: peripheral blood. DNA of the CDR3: TGCGCCAGCAGCTTAGGACAGGGAACAATTTACGAGCAGTACTTC. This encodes CASSLGQGTIYEQYF.